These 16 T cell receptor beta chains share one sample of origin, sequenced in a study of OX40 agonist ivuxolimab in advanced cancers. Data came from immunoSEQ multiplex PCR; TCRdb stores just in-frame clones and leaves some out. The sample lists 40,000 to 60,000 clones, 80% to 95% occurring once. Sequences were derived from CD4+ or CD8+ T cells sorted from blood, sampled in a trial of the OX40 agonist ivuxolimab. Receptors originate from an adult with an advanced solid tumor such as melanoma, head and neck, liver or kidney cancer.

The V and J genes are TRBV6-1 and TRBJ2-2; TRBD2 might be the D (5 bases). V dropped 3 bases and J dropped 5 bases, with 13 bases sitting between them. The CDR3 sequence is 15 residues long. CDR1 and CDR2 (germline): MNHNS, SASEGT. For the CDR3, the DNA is TGTGCCAGCAGTGATATTAGCGTAGAAACCGGGGAGCTGTTTTTT. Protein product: CASSDISVETGELFF.

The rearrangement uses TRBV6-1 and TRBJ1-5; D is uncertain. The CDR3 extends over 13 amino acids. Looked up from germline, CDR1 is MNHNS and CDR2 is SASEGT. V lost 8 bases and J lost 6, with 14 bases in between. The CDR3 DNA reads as TGTGCCAGCGCCGACGGAGAGGGTCAGCCCCAGCATTTT. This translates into CASADGEGQPQHF.

The CDR3 nucleotides read TGTGCCAGCAGGCGACAGGATCCCTCTGGAAACACCATATATTTT. As protein: CASRRQDPSGNTIYF. The chain employs TRBV6-5 and TRBJ1-3; a weak D match, TRBD1 (6 bases). Germline CDR1 and CDR2: MNHEY and SVGAGI. V lost 6 bases to trimming and J lost 0 bases, with 12 bases between them. The CDR3 spans 15 residues.

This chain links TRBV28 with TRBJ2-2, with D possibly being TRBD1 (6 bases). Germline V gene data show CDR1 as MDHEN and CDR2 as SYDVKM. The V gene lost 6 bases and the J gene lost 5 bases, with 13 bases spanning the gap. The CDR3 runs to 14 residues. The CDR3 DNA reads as TGTGCCAGCAGCCTACAGGGTTGGACCGGGGAGCTGTTTTTT. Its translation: CASSLQGWTGELFF. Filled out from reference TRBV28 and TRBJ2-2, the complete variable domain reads DVKVTQSSRYLVKRTGEKVFLECVQDMDHENMFWYRQDPGLGLRLIYFSYDVKMKEKGDIPEGYSVSREKKERFSLILESASTNQTSMYLCASSLQGWTGELFFGEGSRLTVL.

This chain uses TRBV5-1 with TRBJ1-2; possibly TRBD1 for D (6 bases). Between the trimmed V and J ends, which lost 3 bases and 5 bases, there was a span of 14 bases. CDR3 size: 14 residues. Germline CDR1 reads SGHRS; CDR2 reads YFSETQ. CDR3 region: CASSSRDKEYGYTF. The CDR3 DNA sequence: TGCGCCAGCAGCTCCCGGGACAAGGAATATGGCTACACCTTC.

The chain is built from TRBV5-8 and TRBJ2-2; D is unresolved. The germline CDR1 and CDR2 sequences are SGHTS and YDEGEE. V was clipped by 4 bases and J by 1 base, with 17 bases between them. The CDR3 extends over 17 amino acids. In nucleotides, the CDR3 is TGTGCCAGCAGCGCGCCCGAGTCGGTATTGAACACCGGGGAGCTGTTTTTT. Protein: CASSAPESVLNTGELFF.

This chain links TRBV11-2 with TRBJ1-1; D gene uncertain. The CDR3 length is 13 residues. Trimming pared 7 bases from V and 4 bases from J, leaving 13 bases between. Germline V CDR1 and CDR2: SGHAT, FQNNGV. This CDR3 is CASTTTRTTEAFF. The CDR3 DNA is TGTGCCAGCACGACAACACGGACCACTGAAGCTTTCTTT.

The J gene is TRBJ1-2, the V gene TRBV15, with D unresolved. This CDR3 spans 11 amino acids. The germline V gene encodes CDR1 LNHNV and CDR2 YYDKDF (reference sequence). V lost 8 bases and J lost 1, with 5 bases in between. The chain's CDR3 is CATGNNYGYTF. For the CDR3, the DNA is TGTGCCACCGGGAATAACTATGGCTACACCTTC.

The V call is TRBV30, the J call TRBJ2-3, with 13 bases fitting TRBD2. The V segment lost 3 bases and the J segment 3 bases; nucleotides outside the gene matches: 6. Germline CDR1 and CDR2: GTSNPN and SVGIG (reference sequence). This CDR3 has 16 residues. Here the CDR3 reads CAWRRTSGGATDTQYF. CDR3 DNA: TGTGCCTGGAGACGCACTAGCGGGGGGGCTACAGATACGCAGTATTTT. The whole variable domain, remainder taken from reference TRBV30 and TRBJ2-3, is SQTIHQWPATLVQPVGSPLSLECTVEGTSNPNLYWYRQAAGRGLQLLFYSVGIGQISSEVPQNLSASRPQDRQFILSSKKLLLSDSGFYLCAWRRTSGGATDTQYFGPGTRLTVL.

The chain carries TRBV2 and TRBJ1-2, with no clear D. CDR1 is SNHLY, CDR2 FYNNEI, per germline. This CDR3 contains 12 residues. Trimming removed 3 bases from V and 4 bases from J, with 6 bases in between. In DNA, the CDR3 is TGTGCCAGCAGTGACATGACCTATGGCTACACCTTC. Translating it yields CASSDMTYGYTF. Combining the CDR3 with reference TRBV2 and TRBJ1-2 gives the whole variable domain EPEVTQTPSHQVTQMGQEVILRCVPISNHLYFYWYRQILGQKVEFLVSFYNNEISEKSEIFDDQFSVERPDGSNFTLKIRSTKLEDSAMYFCASSDMTYGYTFGSGTRLTVV.

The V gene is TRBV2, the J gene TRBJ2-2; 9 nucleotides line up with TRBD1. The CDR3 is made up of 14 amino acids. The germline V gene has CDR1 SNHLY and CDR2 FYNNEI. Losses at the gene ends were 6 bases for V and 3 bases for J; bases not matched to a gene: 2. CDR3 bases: TGTGCCAGCAGCTGGACAGGGGACACCGGGGAGCTGTTTTTT. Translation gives CASSWTGDTGELFF.

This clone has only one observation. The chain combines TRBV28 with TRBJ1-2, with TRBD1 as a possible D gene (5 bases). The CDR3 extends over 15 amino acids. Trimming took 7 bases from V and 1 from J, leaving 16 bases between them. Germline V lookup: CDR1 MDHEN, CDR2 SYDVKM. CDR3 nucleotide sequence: TGTGCCAGCATCAAAGGGCAGGGTCATAACTATGGCTACACCTTC. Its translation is CASIKGQGHNYGYTF.

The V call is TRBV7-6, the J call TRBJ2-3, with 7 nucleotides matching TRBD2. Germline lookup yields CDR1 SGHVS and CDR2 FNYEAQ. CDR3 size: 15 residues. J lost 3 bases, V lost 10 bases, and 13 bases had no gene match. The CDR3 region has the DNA TGTGCCACCGAACGACTTGGGGGGGGGACAGATACGCAGTATTTT. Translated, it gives CATERLGGGTDTQYF.

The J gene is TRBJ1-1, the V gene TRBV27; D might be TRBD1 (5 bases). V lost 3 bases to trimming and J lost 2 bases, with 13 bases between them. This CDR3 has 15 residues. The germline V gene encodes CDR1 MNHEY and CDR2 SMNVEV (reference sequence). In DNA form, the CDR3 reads TGTGCCAGCAGTTTGGGTAGGGGACTTAACACTGAAGCTTTCTTT. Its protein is CASSLGRGLNTEAFF.

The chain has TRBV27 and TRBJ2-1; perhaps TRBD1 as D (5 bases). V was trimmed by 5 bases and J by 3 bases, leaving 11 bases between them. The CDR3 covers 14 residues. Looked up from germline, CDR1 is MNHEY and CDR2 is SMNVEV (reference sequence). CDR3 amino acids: CASSEPGFYNEQFF. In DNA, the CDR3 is TGTGCCAGCAGTGAGCCAGGGTTCTACAATGAGCAGTTCTTC.

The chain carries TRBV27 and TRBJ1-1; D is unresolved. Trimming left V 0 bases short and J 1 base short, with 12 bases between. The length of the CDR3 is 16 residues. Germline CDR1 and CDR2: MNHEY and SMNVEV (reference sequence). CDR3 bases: TGTGCCAGCAGTTTATCGTCTTTGTGGGGGAACACTGAAGCTTTCTTT. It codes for CASSLSSLWGNTEAFF.